The entry below gives a single TCR beta chain sequence along with its context. Other DNA sequences in the sample encode the same CDR3. The data stem from a study of blood T cell repertoires in COVID-19. Only in-frame clones appear in the TCRdb table, and some are missing; sequencing was by immunoSEQ multiplex PCR. Seen here are 250,000 or so clones, approximately 83% observed once, and the top ten hold roughly 9.8%. Germline V gives CDR1 SGHRS, CDR2 YFSETQ. The CDR3 extends over 14 amino acids. V shed 0 bases and J shed 0 bases, with 6 bases lying between them. The clonotype originates from an elderly man with acute or convalescent COVID-19. The sequenced material came from peripheral blood. J is TRBJ1-2 and V is TRBV5-1; D remains ambiguous. In nucleotides, the CDR3 is TGCGCCAGCAGCTTGGGCGGAGCTAACTATGGCTACACCTTC. This translates into CASSLGGANYGYTF.